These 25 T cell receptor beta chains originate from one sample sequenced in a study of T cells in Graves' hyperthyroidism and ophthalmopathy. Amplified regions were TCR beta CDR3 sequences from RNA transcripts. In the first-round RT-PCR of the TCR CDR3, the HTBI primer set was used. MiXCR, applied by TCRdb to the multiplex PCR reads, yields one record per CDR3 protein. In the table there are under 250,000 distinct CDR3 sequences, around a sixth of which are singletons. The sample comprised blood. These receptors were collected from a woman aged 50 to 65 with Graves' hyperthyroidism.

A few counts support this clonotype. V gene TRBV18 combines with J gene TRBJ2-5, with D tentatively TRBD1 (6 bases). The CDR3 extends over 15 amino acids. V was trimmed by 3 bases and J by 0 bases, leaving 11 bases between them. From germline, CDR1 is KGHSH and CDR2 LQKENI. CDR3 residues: CASSPGAGDQETQYF. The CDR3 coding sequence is TGTGCCAGCTCACCGGGGGCGGGCGACCAAGAGACCCAGTACTTC. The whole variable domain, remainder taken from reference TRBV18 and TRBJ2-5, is NAGVMQNPRHLVRRRGQEARLRCSPMKGHSHVYWYRQLPEEGLKFMVYLQKENIIDESGMPKERFSAEFPKEGPSILRIQQVVRGDSAAYFCASSPGAGDQETQYFGPGTRLLVL.

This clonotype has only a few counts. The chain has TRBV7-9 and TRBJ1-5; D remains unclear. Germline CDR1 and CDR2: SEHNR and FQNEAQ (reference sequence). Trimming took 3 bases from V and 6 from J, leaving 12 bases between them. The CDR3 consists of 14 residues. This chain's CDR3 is CASSFPGGGQPQHF. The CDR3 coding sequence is TGTGCCAGCAGCTTTCCCGGAGGAGGTCAGCCCCAGCATTTT.

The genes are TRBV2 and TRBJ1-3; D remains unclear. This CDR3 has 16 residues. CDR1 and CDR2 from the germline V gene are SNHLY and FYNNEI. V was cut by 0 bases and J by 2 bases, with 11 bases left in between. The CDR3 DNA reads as TGTGCCAGCAGTGAAGCGCTTCCGGGGACTGGAAACACCATATATTTT. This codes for CASSEALPGTGNTIYF.

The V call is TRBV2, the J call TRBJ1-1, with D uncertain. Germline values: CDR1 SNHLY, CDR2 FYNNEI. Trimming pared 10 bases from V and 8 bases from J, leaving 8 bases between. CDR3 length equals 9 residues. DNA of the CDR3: TGTGCCATCGACTCAGAAGCTTTCTTT. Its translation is CAIDSEAFF.

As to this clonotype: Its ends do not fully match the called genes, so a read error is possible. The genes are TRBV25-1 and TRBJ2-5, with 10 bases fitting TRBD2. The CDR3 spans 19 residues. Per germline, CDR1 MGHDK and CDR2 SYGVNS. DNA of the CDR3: TGTGCCAGCAGTGCGTTTGGACTAGCGGATAGAAAAGACCAAGAGACCCAGTGCTTC. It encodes CASSAFGLADRKDQETQCF.

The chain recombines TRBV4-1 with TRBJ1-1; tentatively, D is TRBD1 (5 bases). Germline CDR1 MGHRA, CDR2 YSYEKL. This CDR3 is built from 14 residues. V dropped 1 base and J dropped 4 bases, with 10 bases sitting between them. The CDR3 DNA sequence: TGCGCCAGCAGCCAAGGGGGGTTCGGCACTGAAGCTTTCTTT. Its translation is CASSQGGFGTEAFF.

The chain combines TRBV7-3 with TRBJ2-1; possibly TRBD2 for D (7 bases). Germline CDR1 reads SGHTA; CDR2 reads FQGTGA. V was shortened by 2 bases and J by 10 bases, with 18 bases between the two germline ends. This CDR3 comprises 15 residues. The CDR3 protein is CASSLFERRGGEQFF. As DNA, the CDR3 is TGTGCCAGCAGCTTATTCGAGCGGAGGGGGGGGGAGCAGTTCTTC.

CDR3 in DNA: TGCGCCAGCAGCCAAGATAACAGGGGTAATGAAAAACTGTTTTTT. It translates to CASSQDNRGNEKLFF. The gene calls are TRBV4-1 and TRBJ1-4, with 7 bases lining up with TRBD1. The ends lost 0 bases at V and 4 bases at J; junction bases unmatched: 2. Germline V gene sequence: CDR1 MGHRA, CDR2 YSYEKL. This CDR3 comprises 15 residues.

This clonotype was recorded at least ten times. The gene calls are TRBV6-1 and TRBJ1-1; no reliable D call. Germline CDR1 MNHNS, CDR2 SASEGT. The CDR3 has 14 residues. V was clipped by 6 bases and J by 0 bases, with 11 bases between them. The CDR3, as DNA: TGTGCCAGCAGAACACCCGGTATGAACACTGAAGCTTTCTTT. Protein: CASRTPGMNTEAFF.

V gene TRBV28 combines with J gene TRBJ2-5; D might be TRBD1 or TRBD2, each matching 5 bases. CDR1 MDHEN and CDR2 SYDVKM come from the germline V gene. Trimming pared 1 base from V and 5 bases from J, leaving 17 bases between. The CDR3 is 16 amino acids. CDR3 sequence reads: CASSLYLATGGETQYF. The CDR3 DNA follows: TGTGCCAGCAGTTTATATTTAGCAACAGGCGGGGAGACCCAGTACTTC. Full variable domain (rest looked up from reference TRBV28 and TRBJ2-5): DVKVTQSSRYLVKRTGEKVFLECVQDMDHENMFWYRQDPGLGLRLIYFSYDVKMKEKGDIPEGYSVSREKKERFSLILESASTNQTSMYLCASSLYLATGGETQYFGPGTRLLVL.

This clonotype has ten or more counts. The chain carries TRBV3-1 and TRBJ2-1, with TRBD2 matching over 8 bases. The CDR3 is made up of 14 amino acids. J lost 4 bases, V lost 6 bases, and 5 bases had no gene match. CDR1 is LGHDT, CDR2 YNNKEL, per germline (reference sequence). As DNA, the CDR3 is TGTGCCAGCAGTGAGGGGACTAGGTACAATGAGCAGTTCTTC. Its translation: CASSEGTRYNEQFF.

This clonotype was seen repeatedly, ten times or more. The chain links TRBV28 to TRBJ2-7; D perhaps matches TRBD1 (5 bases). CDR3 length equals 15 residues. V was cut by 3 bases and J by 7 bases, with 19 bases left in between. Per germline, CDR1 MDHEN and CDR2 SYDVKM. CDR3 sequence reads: CASSFPGHGSNEQYF. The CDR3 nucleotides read TGTGCCAGCAGTTTTCCCGGACATGGATCGAATGAGCAGTACTTC.

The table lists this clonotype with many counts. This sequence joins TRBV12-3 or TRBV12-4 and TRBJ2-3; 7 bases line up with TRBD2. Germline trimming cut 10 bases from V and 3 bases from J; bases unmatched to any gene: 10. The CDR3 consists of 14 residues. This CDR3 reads CATTERESTDTQYF. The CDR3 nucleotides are TGTGCCACCACCGAGCGGGAATCAACAGATACGCAGTATTTT.

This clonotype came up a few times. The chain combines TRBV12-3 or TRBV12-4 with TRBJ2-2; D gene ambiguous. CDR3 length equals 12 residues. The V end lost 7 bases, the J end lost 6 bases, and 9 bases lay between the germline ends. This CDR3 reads CASKPHAGELFF. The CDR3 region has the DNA TGTGCCAGCAAGCCGCATGCCGGGGAGCTGTTTTTT.

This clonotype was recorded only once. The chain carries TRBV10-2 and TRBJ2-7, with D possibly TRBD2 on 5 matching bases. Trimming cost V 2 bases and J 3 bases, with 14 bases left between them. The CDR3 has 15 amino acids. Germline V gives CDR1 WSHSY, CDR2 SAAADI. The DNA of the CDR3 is TGCGCCAGCAGTGAGGACGGACTGATTGACTACGAGCAGTACTTC. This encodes CASSEDGLIDYEQYF.

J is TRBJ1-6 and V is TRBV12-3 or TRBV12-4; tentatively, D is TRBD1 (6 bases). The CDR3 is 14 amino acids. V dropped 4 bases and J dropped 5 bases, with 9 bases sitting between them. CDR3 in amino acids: CASSSTGNNSPLHF. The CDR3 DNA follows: TGTGCCAGCAGTTCCACAGGGAATAATTCACCCCTCCACTTT.

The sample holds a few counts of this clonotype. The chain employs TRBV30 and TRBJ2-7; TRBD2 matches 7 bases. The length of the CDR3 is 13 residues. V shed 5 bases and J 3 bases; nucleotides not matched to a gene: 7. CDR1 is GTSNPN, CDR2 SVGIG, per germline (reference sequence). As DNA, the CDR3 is TGTGCCTGGGCCGGGACTATCCTCTACGAGCAGTACTTC. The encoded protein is CAWAGTILYEQYF.

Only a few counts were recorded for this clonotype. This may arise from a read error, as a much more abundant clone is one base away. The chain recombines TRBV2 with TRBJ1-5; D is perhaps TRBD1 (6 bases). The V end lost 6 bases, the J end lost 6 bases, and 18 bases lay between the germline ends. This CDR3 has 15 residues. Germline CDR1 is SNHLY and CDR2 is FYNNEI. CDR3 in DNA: TGTGCCAGCAGGGGGGGGGCAGGGATCGGTCAGCCCCAGCATTTT. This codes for CASRGGAGIGQPQHF. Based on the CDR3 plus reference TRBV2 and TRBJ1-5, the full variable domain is EPEVTQTPSHQVTQMGQEVILRCVPISNHLYFYWYRQILGQKVEFLVSFYNNEISEKSEIFDDQFSVERPDGSNFTLKIRSTKLEDSAMYFCASRGGAGIGQPQHFGDGTRLSIL.

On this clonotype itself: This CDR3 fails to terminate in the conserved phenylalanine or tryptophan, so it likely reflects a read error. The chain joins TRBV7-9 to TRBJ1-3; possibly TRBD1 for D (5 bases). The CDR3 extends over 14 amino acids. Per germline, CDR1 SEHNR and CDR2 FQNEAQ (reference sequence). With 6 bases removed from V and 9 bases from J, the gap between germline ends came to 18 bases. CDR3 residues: CASSPDSSGLTIYS. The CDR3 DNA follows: TGTGCCAGCAGTCCAGACAGCTCTGGTCTCACCATATATTCT.

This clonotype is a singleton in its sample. CDR3 in amino acids: CAWSLGLAGGTTIPYEQYF. CDR3 coding DNA: TGTGCCTGGAGTCTCGGACTAGCGGGAGGAACTACCATCCCCTACGAGCAGTACTTC. The chain carries TRBV30 and TRBJ2-7; 14 nucleotides agree with TRBD2. The ends lost 2 bases at V and 2 bases at J; junction bases unmatched: 14. Germline values: CDR1 GTSNPN, CDR2 SVGIG (reference sequence). The CDR3 covers 19 residues.

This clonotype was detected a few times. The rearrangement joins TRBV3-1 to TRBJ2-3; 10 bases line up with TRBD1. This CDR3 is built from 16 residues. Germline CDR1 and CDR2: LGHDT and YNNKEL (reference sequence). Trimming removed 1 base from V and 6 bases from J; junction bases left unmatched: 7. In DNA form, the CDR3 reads TGTGCCAGCAGCCAAGTGACAGGGGGCGGGACGGATACGCAGTATTTT. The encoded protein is CASSQVTGGGTDTQYF.

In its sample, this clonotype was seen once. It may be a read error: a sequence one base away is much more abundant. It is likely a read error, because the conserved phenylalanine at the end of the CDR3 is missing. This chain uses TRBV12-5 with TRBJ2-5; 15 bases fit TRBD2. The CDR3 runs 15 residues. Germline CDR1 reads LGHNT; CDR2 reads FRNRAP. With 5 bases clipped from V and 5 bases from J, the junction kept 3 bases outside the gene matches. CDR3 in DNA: TGTGCTAGTGGTCCGGGACTAGCGGGAGGTGAGACCCAGTACCTC. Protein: CASGPGLAGGETQYL.

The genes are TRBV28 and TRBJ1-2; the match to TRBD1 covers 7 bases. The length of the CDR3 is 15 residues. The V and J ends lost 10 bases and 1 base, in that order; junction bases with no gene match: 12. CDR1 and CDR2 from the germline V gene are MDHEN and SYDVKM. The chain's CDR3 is CATKIRTGLNYGYTF. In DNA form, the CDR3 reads TGTGCCACCAAAATTCGGACAGGCCTTAACTATGGCTACACCTTC.

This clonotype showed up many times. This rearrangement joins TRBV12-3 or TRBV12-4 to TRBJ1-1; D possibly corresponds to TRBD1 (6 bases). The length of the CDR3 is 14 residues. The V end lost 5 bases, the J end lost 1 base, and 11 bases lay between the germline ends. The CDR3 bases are TGTGCCAGCAGTCTAAGGGGGAGGAACACTGAAGCTTTCTTT. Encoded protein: CASSLRGRNTEAFF.

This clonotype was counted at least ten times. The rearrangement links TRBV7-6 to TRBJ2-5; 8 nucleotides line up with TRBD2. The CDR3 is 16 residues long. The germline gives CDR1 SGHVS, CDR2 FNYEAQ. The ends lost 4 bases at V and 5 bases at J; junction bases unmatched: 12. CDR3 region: CASSYSPAGDRETQYF. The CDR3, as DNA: TGTGCCAGCAGCTATTCCCCAGCGGGAGATCGCGAGACCCAGTACTTC. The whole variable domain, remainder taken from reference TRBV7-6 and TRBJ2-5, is GAGVSQSPRYKVTKRGQDVALRCDPISGHVSLYWYRQALGQGPEFLTYFNYEAQQDKSGLPNDRFSAERPEGSISTLTIQRTEQRDSAMYRCASSYSPAGDRETQYFGPGTRLLVL.